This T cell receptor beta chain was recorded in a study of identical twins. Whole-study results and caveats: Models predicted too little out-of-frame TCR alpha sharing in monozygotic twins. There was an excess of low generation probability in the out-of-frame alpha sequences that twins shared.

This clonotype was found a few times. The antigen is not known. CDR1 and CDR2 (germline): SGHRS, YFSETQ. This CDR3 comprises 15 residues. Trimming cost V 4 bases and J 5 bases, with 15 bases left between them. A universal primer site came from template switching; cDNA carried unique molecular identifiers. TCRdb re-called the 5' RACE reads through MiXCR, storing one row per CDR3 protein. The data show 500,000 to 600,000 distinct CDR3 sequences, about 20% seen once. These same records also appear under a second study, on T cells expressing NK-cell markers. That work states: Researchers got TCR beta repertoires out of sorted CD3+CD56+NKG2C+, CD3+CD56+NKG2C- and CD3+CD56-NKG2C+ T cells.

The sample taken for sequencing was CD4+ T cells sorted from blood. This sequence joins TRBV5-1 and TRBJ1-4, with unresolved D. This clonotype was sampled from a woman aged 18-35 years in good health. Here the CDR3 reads CASSPETATNEKLFF. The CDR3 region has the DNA TGCGCCAGCAGCCCAGAGACTGCTACCAATGAAAAACTGTTTTTT.